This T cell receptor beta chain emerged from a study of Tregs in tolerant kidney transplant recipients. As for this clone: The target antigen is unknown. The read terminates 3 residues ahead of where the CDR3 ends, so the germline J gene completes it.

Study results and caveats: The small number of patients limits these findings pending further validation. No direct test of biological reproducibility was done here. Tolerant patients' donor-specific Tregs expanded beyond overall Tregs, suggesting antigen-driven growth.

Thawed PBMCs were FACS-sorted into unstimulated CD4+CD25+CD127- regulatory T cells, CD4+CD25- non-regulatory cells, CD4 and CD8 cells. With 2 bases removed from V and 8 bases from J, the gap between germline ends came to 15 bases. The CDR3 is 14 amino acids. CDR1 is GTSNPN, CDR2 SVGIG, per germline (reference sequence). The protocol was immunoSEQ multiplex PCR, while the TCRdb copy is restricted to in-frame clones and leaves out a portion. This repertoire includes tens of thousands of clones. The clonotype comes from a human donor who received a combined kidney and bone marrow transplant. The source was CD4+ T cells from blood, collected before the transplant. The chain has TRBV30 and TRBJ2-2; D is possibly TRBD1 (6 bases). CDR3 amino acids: CAWSIPTGSGELFF. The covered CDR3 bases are TGTGCCTGGAGTATACCTACAGGGTCTGGGGAG.